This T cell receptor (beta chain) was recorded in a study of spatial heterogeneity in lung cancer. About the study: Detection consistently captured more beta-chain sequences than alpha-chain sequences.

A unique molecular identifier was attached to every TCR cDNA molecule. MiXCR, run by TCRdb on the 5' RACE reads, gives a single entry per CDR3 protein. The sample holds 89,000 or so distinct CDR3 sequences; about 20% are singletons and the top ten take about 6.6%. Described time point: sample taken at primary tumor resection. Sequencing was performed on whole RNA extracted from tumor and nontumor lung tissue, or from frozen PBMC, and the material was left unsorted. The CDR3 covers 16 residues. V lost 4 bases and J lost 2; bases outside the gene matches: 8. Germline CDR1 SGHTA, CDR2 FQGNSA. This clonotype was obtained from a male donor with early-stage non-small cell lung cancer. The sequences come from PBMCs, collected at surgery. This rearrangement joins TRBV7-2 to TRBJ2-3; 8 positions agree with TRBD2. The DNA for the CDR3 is TGTGCCAGCAGCTGGGGAGGTAGCGGGGTCACAGATACGCAGTATTTT. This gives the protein CASSWGGSGVTDTQYF.